These 23 T cell receptor beta chains were all obtained from the same sample, sequenced in a study of blood T cell repertoires in COVID-19. Here immunoSEQ multiplex PCR was the method, and the copy in TCRdb shows in-frame clones only, minus some. The repertoire includes around 200,000 clones, more than 75% of them detected once, and approximately 6.2% sits in the top ten. Sample: peripheral blood. The receptors derive from a man aged 55 to 69 who had recovered from COVID-19.

The chain combines TRBV5-1 with TRBJ2-7, with D maybe TRBD1 (6 bases). The CDR3 is 14 amino acids. Trimming removed 4 bases from V and 5 bases from J, with 16 bases in between. CDR1 is SGHRS, CDR2 YFSETQ, per germline. CDR3 coding DNA: TGCGCCAGCAGCATGACCAGGGGATCGGACGAGCAGTACTTC. Translation: CASSMTRGSDEQYF.

The chain joins TRBV5-8 to TRBJ1-1; possible D gene TRBD1, 6 bases. The CDR3 has 13 residues. Trimming cost V 2 bases and J 3 bases, with 8 bases left between them. Germline CDR1 and CDR2: SGHTS and YDEGEE. CDR3 coding DNA: TGTGCCAGCAGCTTTTACAGGGACACTGAAGCTTTCTTT. This codes for CASSFYRDTEAFF.

The V call is TRBV5-5, the J call TRBJ1-6; the match to TRBD1 covers 8 bases. V lost 3 bases, J lost 10 bases, and 15 bases stayed unmatched. The length of the CDR3 is 17 residues. Per germline, CDR1 SGHKS and CDR2 YYEKEE (reference sequence). CDR3 amino acids: CASSSSPTGDSSSPLHF. DNA for the CDR3: TGTGCCAGCAGCTCCTCACCGACAGGGGACTCTTCATCACCCCTCCACTTT.

The J gene is TRBJ1-3, the V gene TRBV6-2 or TRBV6-3; possibly TRBD1 for D (6 bases). V lost 5 bases and J lost 0, with 11 bases in between. The V gene's germline CDR1 is MNHEY and CDR2 SVGEGT. The CDR3 is 15 residues long. The CDR3 nucleotides are TGTGCCAGCAGTGCCCCGGACAGCTCTGGAAACACCATATATTTT. Translating it yields CASSAPDSSGNTIYF.

This sequence joins TRBV24-1 and TRBJ1-5, with a weak D call TRBD1 (5 bases). Trimming pared 5 bases from V and 4 bases from J, leaving 8 bases between. Germline lookup yields CDR1 KGHDR and CDR2 SFDVKD. There are 13 residues in the CDR3. CDR3 in amino acids: CATSGTINQPQHF. CDR3 nucleotide sequence: TGTGCCACCAGTGGGACAATAAATCAGCCCCAGCATTTT.

The V call is TRBV21-1, the J call TRBJ2-7; the tabulated D call, TRBD2, remains unverified against the DNA. TRBV21-1 counts as a pseudogene. This CDR3 comprises 14 residues. CDR3 nucleotide sequence: TGTGCCAGCAGCAAAGGAGCGGGGCATTACGAGCAGTACTTC. Amino acids: CASSKGAGHYEQYF.

This clone occurred once. V usage is TRBV6-6 and J usage is TRBJ1-1, with 7 positions matching TRBD1. V was pared by 5 bases and J by 1 base, with 13 bases of the junction left unmatched. The CDR3 is 17 amino acids. Germline V gene data show CDR1 as MNHNY and CDR2 as SVGAGI (reference sequence). CDR3 in DNA: TGTGCCAGCAGTCAAAGAACACCAACAGGGGAGAACACTGAAGCTTTCTTT. Translated, it gives CASSQRTPTGENTEAFF.

The V call is TRBV30, the J call TRBJ2-1, with a possible D match to TRBD1 (6 bases). This CDR3 spans 15 amino acids. Germline values: CDR1 GTSNPN, CDR2 SVGIG (reference sequence). V shed 0 bases and J shed 8 bases, with 17 bases lying between them. In nucleotides, the CDR3 is TGTGCCTGGAGTGTAGGGCAGGGGCCCAGGGATGAGCAGTTCTTC. Its protein product is CAWSVGQGPRDEQFF. Full variable domain (remainder filled in from reference TRBV30 and TRBJ2-1): SQTIHQWPATLVQPVGSPLSLECTVEGTSNPNLYWYRQAAGRGLQLLFYSVGIGQISSEVPQNLSASRPQDRQFILSSKKLLLSDSGFYLCAWSVGQGPRDEQFFGPGTRLTVL.

This clone showed up just a few times. The V call is TRBV28, the J call TRBJ1-5; D is unresolved. V lost 6 bases and J lost 0, with 18 bases in between. The CDR3 length is 17 residues. CDR1 is MDHEN and CDR2 is SYDVKM in the germline V gene. Written as DNA, the CDR3 is TGTGCCAGCAGGTTAAATGGTCAGATGTATAGCAATCAGCCCCAGCATTTT. Protein product: CASRLNGQMYSNQPQHF.

The rearrangement joins TRBV6-6 to TRBJ1-1; D remains ambiguous. This CDR3 has 14 amino acids. V lost 1 base and J 5 bases, leaving 11 bases between the germline ends. Per the germline V gene, CDR1 is MNHNY and CDR2 is SVGAGI (reference sequence). CDR3 amino acids: CASSYWAAGTEAFF. The CDR3 DNA sequence: TGTGCCAGCAGTTACTGGGCCGCAGGTACTGAAGCTTTCTTT.

Here the CDR3 reads CASSPNYEQYF. The CDR3 DNA sequence: TGTGCCAGCAGTCCAAACTACGAGCAGTACTTC. V usage is TRBV7-8 and J usage is TRBJ2-7; D not certain. The V gene lost 6 bases and the J gene lost 3 bases, with 6 bases spanning the gap. Germline V gives CDR1 SGHVS, CDR2 FQNEAQ. The length of the CDR3 is 11 residues.

This clone was detected once. This chain links TRBV6-5 with TRBJ2-3, with D maybe TRBD2 (5 bases). This CDR3 is 13 amino acids long. Deletions cut 11 bases from V and 1 base from J, with 13 bases between. Germline lookup yields CDR1 MNHEY and CDR2 SVGAGI. The CDR3, as DNA: TGTGCCGGGAGCCGCCAAGGCACAGATACGCAGTATTTT. Its translation is CAGSRQGTDTQYF.

This clone appeared a single time. The rearrangement uses TRBV2 and TRBJ2-3; 9 bases are shared with TRBD1. The J segment lost 4 bases and the V segment lost 6 bases, leaving 8 bases of the junction unmatched. Germline V lookup: CDR1 SNHLY, CDR2 FYNNEI. This CDR3 has 15 amino acids. The CDR3 coding sequence is TGTGCCAGCAGCCCTACAGGGGGCAGATCAGATACGCAGTATTTT. The encoded protein is CASSPTGGRSDTQYF.

This chain joins TRBV10-3 and TRBJ2-1; 8 positions match TRBD2. Germline CDR1 reads ENHRY; CDR2 reads SYGVKD. V lost 4 bases and J lost 8; bases outside the gene matches: 4. The CDR3 has 13 amino acids. The CDR3 here is CAISGGLAHEQFF. The CDR3, as DNA: TGTGCCATCAGTGGTGGACTAGCCCATGAGCAGTTCTTC.

The chain recombines TRBV6-5 with TRBJ1-2; 7 positions agree with TRBD1. The V segment lost 5 bases and the J segment 3 bases; nucleotides outside the gene matches: 9. Germline V CDR1 and CDR2: MNHEY, SVGAGI. The CDR3 runs to 15 residues. This CDR3 is CASSRMTGSHYGYTF. CDR3 nucleotide sequence: TGTGCCAGCAGTCGAATGACAGGGAGTCACTATGGCTACACCTTC.

This clone appeared a single time. The chain has TRBV6-5 and TRBJ1-5, with D unclear. Between the trimmed V and J ends, which lost 0 bases and 5 bases, there was a span of 11 bases. The CDR3 sequence is 15 residues long. The V gene's germline CDR1 is MNHEY and CDR2 SVGAGI. CDR3 amino acids: CASSYSQALDQPQHF. Written as DNA, the CDR3 is TGTGCCAGCAGTTACTCCCAAGCCTTGGATCAGCCCCAGCATTTT.

The chain has TRBV19 and TRBJ1-2; TRBD1 agrees at 12 bases. The germline V gene has CDR1 LNHDA and CDR2 SQIVND (reference sequence). The CDR3 is made up of 13 amino acids. V was clipped by 6 bases and J by 6 bases; unmatched bases: 2. The CDR3 spells CASRGQGAHGYTF. Here the CDR3 DNA reads TGTGCCAGTAGGGGACAGGGGGCGCATGGCTACACCTTC.

This clone was counted only a few times. This chain connects TRBV4-1 to TRBJ2-5; 7 positions match TRBD2. V was clipped by 4 bases and J by 5 bases; unmatched bases: 7. Germline V lookup: CDR1 MGHRA, CDR2 YSYEKL. The CDR3 spans 14 residues. The CDR3, as DNA: TGCGCCAGCAGCCTGGATGGTAGCGGGGAGACCCAGTACTTC. Translated, it gives CASSLDGSGETQYF.

The V call is TRBV5-4, the J call TRBJ1-2, with 8 positions matching TRBD1. Trimming at V came to 2 bases and at J to 7 bases, leaving 7 bases not matched to a gene. CDR3 length equals 14 residues. CDR1 and CDR2 from the germline V gene are SGHNT and YYREEE (reference sequence). CDR3 nucleotide sequence: TGTGCCAGCAGCTTCTTAGGACAGGGAAGTGGCTACACCTTC. This sequence encodes CASSFLGQGSGYTF.

The rearrangement links TRBV7-3 to TRBJ2-5; no clear D. Trimming took off 1 base at V and 9 bases at J, with 12 bases between the two ends. The germline V gene has CDR1 SGHTA and CDR2 FQGTGA. This CDR3 has 13 amino acids. In DNA, the CDR3 is TGTGCCAGCAGCTTAAACTCCTTCGAGGCCCAGTACTTC. Its protein product is CASSLNSFEAQYF.

This sequence joins TRBV3-1 (or the pseudogene TRBV3-2) and TRBJ1-1, with 10 bases aligning to TRBD1. The germline V gene has CDR1 LGHDT and CDR2 YNNKEL (reference sequence). The CDR3 is made up of 17 amino acids. The ends lost 3 bases at V and 4 bases at J; junction bases unmatched: 11. CDR3: CASSHLMRQGAGTEAFF. CDR3 sequence (DNA): TGTGCCAGCAGCCATCTAATGAGACAGGGGGCGGGCACTGAAGCTTTCTTT.

V is TRBV2 and J is TRBJ1-4; no clear D gene. The ends were cut back, 5 bases at V and 8 bases at J, with 18 bases in the middle. The CDR3 has 15 amino acids. Germline lookup yields CDR1 SNHLY and CDR2 FYNNEI. The CDR3 reads CASSLLLGGEEKLFF. The DNA of the CDR3 is TGTGCCAGCAGTTTACTACTCGGAGGAGAAGAAAAACTGTTTTTT.

This sequence joins TRBV7-2 and TRBJ2-1; TRBD2 matches 12 bases. V was clipped by 4 bases and J by 3 bases; unmatched bases: 10. This CDR3 is built from 18 residues. Germline V gene data show CDR1 as SGHTA and CDR2 as FQGNSA. CDR3 sequence reads: CASSSMALAGGSYNEQFF. For the CDR3, the DNA is TGTGCCAGCAGCTCGATGGCCCTAGCGGGAGGGAGCTACAATGAGCAGTTCTTC.